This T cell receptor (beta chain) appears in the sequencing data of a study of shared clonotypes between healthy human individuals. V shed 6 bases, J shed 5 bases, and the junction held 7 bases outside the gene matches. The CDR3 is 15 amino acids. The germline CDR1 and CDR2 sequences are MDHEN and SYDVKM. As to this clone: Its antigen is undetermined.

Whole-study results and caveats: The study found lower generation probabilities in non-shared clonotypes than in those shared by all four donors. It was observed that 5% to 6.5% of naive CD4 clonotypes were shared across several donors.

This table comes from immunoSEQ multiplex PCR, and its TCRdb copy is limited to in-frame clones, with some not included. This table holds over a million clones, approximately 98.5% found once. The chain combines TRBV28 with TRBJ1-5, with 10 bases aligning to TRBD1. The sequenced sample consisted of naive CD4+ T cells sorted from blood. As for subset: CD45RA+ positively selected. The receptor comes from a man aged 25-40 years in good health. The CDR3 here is CASSSRTGGDQPQHF. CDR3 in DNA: TGTGCCAGCAGCTCTAGGACAGGGGGGGATCAGCCCCAGCATTTT.